This TCR beta chain emerged from a study of blood T cell repertoires in COVID-19. Germline V gene lookup returns CDR1 MNHEY and CDR2 SVGAGI. The V gene end was trimmed by 2 bases and the J gene end by 8 bases; junction bases not matched to a gene: 1. The CDR3 is 14 residues long. The data were produced by immunoSEQ multiplex PCR, yet TCRdb's version contains in-frame clones alone and is incomplete. The sample shows around 250,000 clones, approximately 83% of them seen only once. The sequenced sample consisted of PBMCs or T cells enriched from blood (not recorded which). The sequence was obtained from a woman aged 45-59 years who had recovered from COVID-19. The chain couples TRBV6-5 to TRBJ1-6, with TRBD1 matching over 9 bases. CDR3 in amino acids: CASSYRTGDSPLHF. Here the CDR3 DNA reads TGTGCCAGCAGTTACAGGACAGGGGATTCACCCCTCCACTTT.